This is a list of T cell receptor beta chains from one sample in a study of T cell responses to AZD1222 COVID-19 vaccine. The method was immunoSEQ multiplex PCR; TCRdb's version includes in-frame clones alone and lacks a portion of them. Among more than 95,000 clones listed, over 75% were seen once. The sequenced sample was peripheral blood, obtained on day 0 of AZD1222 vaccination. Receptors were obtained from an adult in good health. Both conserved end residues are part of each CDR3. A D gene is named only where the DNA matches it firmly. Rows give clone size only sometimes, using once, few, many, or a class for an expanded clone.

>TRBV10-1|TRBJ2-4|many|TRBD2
TGCGCCAGCAGTCCCGGACTAGAGTCGGACATTCAGTACTTC
CASSPGLESDIQYF
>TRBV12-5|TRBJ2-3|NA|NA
TGTGCTAGTGGTTTTTTGCTCACTAGCACAGATACGCAGTATTTT
CASGFLLTSTDTQYF
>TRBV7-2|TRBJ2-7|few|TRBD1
TGTGCCAGCAGCTTAGCTTCTTGGGACAGCGCGGCCTACGAGCAGTACTTC
CASSLASWDSAAYEQYF
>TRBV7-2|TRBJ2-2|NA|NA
TGTGCCAGCAGCTTAAGTGGGGGGCCCCTGGACACCGGGGAGCTGTTTTTT
CASSLSGGPLDTGELFF
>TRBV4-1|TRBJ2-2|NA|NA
TGCGCCAGCAGCCAAGAGCGGATGGCAGGGGCTGCCGGGGAGCTGTTTTTT
CASSQERMAGAAGELFF
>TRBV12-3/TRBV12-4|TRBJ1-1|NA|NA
TGTGCCAGCAGTCCCAGGGTTCTTGAAGCTTTCTTT
CASSPRVLEAFF
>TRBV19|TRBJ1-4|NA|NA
TGTGCCAGTAGTCCCTATCTTGCAACTAATGAAAAACTGTTTTTT
CASSPYLATNEKLFF
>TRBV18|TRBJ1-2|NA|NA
TGTGCCAGCTCACCTTTGAAGGAGGGGGGAGGCTACACCTTC
CASSPLKEGGGYTF
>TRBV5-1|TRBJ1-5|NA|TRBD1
TGCGCCAGCAGCACCGCGGGACAGTTGAATCAGCCCCAGCATTTT
CASSTAGQLNQPQHF
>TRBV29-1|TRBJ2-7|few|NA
TGCAGCGTTATCCAACCAGGGACTTACTCCTACGAGCAGTACTTC
CSVIQPGTYSYEQYF
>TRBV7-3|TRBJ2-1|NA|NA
TGTGCCAGCAGCCCCGCCGGGGGTGGGATATACAATGAGCAGTTCTTC
CASSPAGGGIYNEQFF
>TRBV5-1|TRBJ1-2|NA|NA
TGCGCCAGCAGCTTGGAGATTGGGGGCAGCGGCTATGGCTACACCTTC
CASSLEIGGSGYGYTF
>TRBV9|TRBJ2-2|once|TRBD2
TGTGCCAGCAGCGTCGGGCTAGCGGGGGGGCATTCCGGGGAGCTGTTTTTT
CASSVGLAGGHSGELFF
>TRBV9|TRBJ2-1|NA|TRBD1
TGTGCCAGCACCTCCGGGACAGGGGACAATGAGCAGTTCTTC
CASTSGTGDNEQFF
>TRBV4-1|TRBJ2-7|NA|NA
TGCGCCAGCAGCCCACGTTTACAGGGTGGTTACGAGCAGTACTTC
CASSPRLQGGYEQYF
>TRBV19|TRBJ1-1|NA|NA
TGTGCCACCCAGAGTCCCGGGGGGATGAACACTGAAGCTTTCTTT
CATQSPGGMNTEAFF
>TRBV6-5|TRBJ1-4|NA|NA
TGTGCCAGCAGTTCCCCGCGGGGCGCAACTAATGAAAAACTGTTTTTT
CASSSPRGATNEKLFF
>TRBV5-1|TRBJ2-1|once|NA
TGCGCCAGCAGCTTGGTCGGGGGTACTTACTCCTACAATGAGCAGTTCTTC
CASSLVGGTYSYNEQFF
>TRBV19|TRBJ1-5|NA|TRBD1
TGTGCCAGTAGTACGTTAACAGGGGCGATTAATCAGCCCCAGCATTTT
CASSTLTGAINQPQHF
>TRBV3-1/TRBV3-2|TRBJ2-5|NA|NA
TGTGCCAGCAGCTTAGGGCAACAAGAGACCCAGTACTTC
CASSLGQQETQYF
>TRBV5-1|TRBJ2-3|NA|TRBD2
TGCGCCAGCAGCCGGACTAGCGGGGGGGCGGAAGATACGCAGTATTTT
CASSRTSGGAEDTQYF
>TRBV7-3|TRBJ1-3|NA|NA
TGTGCCAGCAGCCGTTACGCCTCTGGAAACACCATATATTTT
CASSRYASGNTIYF
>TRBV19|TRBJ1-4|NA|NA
TGTGCCAGTAGTATTGGAGGTGGGACCAGAGGGGAAAAACTGTTTTTT
CASSIGGGTRGEKLFF
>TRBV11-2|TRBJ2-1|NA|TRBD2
TGTGCCAGCAGCGCCGGGACTAGCTACTCCAAATACAATGAGCAGTTCTTC
CASSAGTSYSKYNEQFF
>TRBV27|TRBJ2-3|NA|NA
TGTGCCAGCAGTTTGGTGGACAGCACAGATACGCAGTATTTT
CASSLVDSTDTQYF
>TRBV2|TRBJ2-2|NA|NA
TGTGCCAGCAGTGACGCGGTGGCCGGGGAGCTGTTTTTT
CASSDAVAGELFF
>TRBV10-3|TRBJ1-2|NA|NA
TGTGCCATCAGTGAGTCTGTGGGGTCTCGCGCTAACTATGGCTACACCTTC
CAISESVGSRANYGYTF
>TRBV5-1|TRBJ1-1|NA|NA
TGCGCCAGCAGCTCCGCGGGGACGAACACTGAAGCTTTCTTT
CASSSAGTNTEAFF
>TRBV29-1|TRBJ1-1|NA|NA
TGCAGCGTTGATGATCCCCACCCCAGCACTGAAGCTTTCTTT
CSVDDPHPSTEAFF
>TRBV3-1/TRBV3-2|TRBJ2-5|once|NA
TGTGCCAGCAGCCAAGAGGGGGAGACCCAGTACTTC
CASSQEGETQYF
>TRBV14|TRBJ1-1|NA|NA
TGTGCCAGCAGCCAAGAATTGGGGTTTGCGTCTGACGCTTTCTTT
CASSQELGFASDAFF
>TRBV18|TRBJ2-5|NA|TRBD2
TGTGCCAGCTCACCACTATCTTTGGGACTAGTGTCAGAGACCCAGTACTTC
CASSPLSLGLVSETQYF
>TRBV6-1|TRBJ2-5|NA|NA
TGTGCCAGCAGTGTCCGACTAGTGGGGGGGCTGAGGGAGACCCAGTACTTC
CASSVRLVGGLRETQYF
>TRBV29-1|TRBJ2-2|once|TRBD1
TGCAGCGTAGGGACAGGGGGTCCTCCCGGGGAGCTGTTTTTT
CSVGTGGPPGELFF
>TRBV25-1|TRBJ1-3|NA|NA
TGTGCCAGCAGTGATCTGCTCTCACACTCTGGAAACACCATATATTTT
CASSDLLSHSGNTIYF
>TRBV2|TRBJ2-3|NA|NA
TGTGCCAGTTCCCCGGGACTGAGCACAGATACGCAGTATTTT
CASSPGLSTDTQYF
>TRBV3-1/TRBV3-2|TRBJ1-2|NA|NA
TGTGCCAGCAGCCAAGGAGACCAACTCTATGGCTACACCTTC
CASSQGDQLYGYTF
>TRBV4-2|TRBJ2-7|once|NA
TGTGCCAGCAGCCAAGAAGTGGCTAGATCCTACGAGCAGTACTTC
CASSQEVARSYEQYF
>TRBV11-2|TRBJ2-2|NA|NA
TGTGCCAGCAGCTTATTAAAGGGGGTCGGGGAGCTGTTTTTT
CASSLLKGVGELFF
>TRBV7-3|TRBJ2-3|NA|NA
TGTGCCAGCAGCCGCGGACCCTTTGCTAGCACAGATACGCAGTATTTT
CASSRGPFASTDTQYF
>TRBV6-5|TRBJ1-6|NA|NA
TGTGCCAGCAGCAACTACGGCTCCTATAATTCACCCCTCCACTTT
CASSNYGSYNSPLHF
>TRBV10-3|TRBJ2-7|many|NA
TGTGCCATCAGTGACCCCCTGACGGCCGCCTACGAGCAGTACTTC
CAISDPLTAAYEQYF
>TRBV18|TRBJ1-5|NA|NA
TGTGCCAGCTCACTAGGGGACATCGCGTATCAGCCCCAGCATTTT
CASSLGDIAYQPQHF